The source of this T cell receptor beta chain is a study of shared clonotypes between healthy human individuals. Study-wide findings and caveats: The genetic and exposure-history diversity represented was limited by few donors. The naive CD4 repertoires of several donors were compared, and about 5% of clonotypes were shared.

About this clone itself: Its target is unknown.

CD45RO-negative, CCR7-positively selected cells formed the naive CD8 fraction, excluding terminally differentiated effector memory CD45RA+ cells. All donors were healthy HIV-negative adults lacking recent acute infections or vaccinations. CDR1 and CDR2 from the germline V gene are SGDLS and YYNGEE. The CDR3 covers 14 residues. The ends were cut back, 0 bases at V and 3 bases at J, with 9 bases in the middle. Repertoires were generated with immunoSEQ multiplex PCR, while TCRdb's copy carries only in-frame clones and drops some. The sample has 1.5 million to 2.5 million clones; over 85% are singletons.

This clonotype was sampled from a man between 18 and 35 years old in good health. The sequencing sample was made of naive CD8+ T cells sorted from blood. The chain has TRBV9 and TRBJ1-2; maybe TRBD1 (5 bases). The DNA for the CDR3 is TGTGCCAGCAGCGTAGACCCCAGGGACTATGGCTACACCTTC. It encodes CASSVDPRDYGYTF.